These 28 T cell receptor beta chains originate from one sample sequenced in a study of blood T cell repertoires in COVID-19. Sequencing was performed with immunoSEQ multiplex PCR; in TCRdb, only in-frame clones are kept and a portion is missing. Of around 40,000 clones listed, about 94% are singletons. Sequencing was performed on peripheral blood. These receptors all come from a human donor with active COVID-19. The donor label of this sample is uncertain.

Here the CDR3 reads CASSVMGHTQYF. The CDR3 nucleotides read TGTGCCAGCAGTGTCATGGGCCATACGCAGTATTTT. The rearrangement joins TRBV27 to TRBJ2-3; D unresolved. Trimming pared 5 bases from V and 7 bases from J, leaving 10 bases between. Per germline, CDR1 MNHEY and CDR2 SMNVEV (reference sequence). The length of the CDR3 is 12 residues.

This sequence joins TRBV5-1 and TRBJ2-2; 8 bases align to TRBD1. The CDR3 spans 15 residues. Trimming took 4 bases from V and 2 from J; bases not matched to a gene: 4. The V gene's germline CDR1 is SGHRS and CDR2 YFSETQ. CDR3 sequence (DNA): TGCGCCAGCAGCACGGGACAGGAAAACACCGGGGAGCTGTTTTTT. It yields the protein CASSTGQENTGELFF.

CDR3 in amino acids: CASPKTGTGEKNTGELFF. In nucleotides, the CDR3 is TGTGCCAGCCCGAAGACCGGGACAGGGGAGAAGAACACCGGGGAGCTGTTTTTT. The chain carries TRBV28 and TRBJ2-2; 10 positions agree with TRBD1. The CDR3 spans 18 residues. Germline V gives CDR1 MDHEN, CDR2 SYDVKM. J was trimmed by 1 base and V by 8 bases; bases with no gene match: 13.

The chain recombines TRBV6-2 or TRBV6-3 with TRBJ1-6; 8 bases map to TRBD1. There are 15 residues in the CDR3. V was clipped by 0 bases and J by 7 bases; unmatched bases: 2. CDR1 MNHEY and CDR2 SVGEGT come from the germline V gene. The CDR3 sequence: CASSYSRQGNSPLHF. In DNA form, the CDR3 reads TGTGCCAGCAGTTACTCCCGACAGGGGAATTCACCCCTCCACTTT.

This sequence joins TRBV11-2 and TRBJ1-1; D call uncertain. This CDR3 contains 13 residues. Germline-derived CDR1 and CDR2 are SGHAT and FQNNGV. V dropped 0 bases and J dropped 6 bases, with 8 bases sitting between them. CDR3 in DNA: TGTGCCAGCAGCTTAGAAGAGTTCTCTGAAGCTTTCTTT. Amino acid sequence: CASSLEEFSEAFF.

This clone is a singleton in its sample. The chain links TRBV14 to TRBJ1-1; D might be TRBD1 (6 bases). The CDR3 is 13 residues long. The V end was cut by 1 base, the J end by 8 bases, with 11 bases between. Germline CDR1 SGHDN, CDR2 FVKESK. The CDR3 DNA reads TGTGCCAGCAGCCAAGCAGGGGTGGGGGAAGCTTTCTTT. This translates into CASSQAGVGEAFF.

The rearrangement uses TRBV9 and TRBJ2-7; possibly TRBD2 for D (7 bases). Trimming left V 4 bases short and J 0 bases short, with 26 bases between. Germline V gene sequence: CDR1 SGDLS, CDR2 YYNGEE. The CDR3 runs 19 residues. The CDR3 loop reads CASSPRGGRERAPSYEQYF. CDR3 sequence (DNA): TGTGCCAGCAGCCCCCGAGGGGGGCGGGAGCGGGCCCCCTCCTACGAGCAGTACTTC.

The gene calls are TRBV7-8 and TRBJ1-2; D gene ambiguous. Germline assignment: CDR1 SGHVS and CDR2 FQNEAQ. This CDR3 is 14 amino acids long. V was cut by 1 base and J by 3 bases, with 9 bases left in between. The CDR3, as DNA: TGTGCCAGCAGCTTAGTTCCAGAGGACTATGGCTACACCTTC. It codes for CASSLVPEDYGYTF.

The V and J genes are TRBV29-1 and TRBJ1-1; TRBD1 agrees at 8 bases. The germline CDR1 and CDR2 sequences are SQVTM and ANQGSEA. After removal of 7 bases from V and 4 bases from J, the junction contained 14 bases not matched to a gene. This CDR3 comprises 15 residues. For the CDR3, the DNA is TGCAGCGGGCAAGGACAGGGAGACGGGGTCACTGAAGCTTTCTTT. It is translated as CSGQGQGDGVTEAFF.

The J gene is TRBJ1-1, the V gene TRBV9; D is unresolved. The germline CDR1 and CDR2 sequences are SGDLS and YYNGEE. This CDR3 has 14 residues. Trimming shortened V by 4 bases and J by 1 base, and 11 bases separated the two germline ends. CDR3 region: CASSPARGNTEAFF. CDR3 sequence (DNA): TGTGCCAGCAGCCCCGCCCGGGGGAACACTGAAGCTTTCTTT.

This rearrangement joins TRBV6-5 to TRBJ2-5; the D gene is possibly TRBD2 (6 bases). Per germline, CDR1 MNHEY and CDR2 SVGAGI. The CDR3 runs to 12 residues. Trimming shortened V by 6 bases and J by 4 bases, and 9 bases separated the two germline ends. DNA of the CDR3: TGTGCCAGCAGGACTAGTTTAGAGACCCAGTACTTC. It is translated as CASRTSLETQYF.

This clone was observed once. V is TRBV7-8 and J is TRBJ1-2, with D maybe TRBD1 (6 bases). The CDR3 loop spans 15 amino acids. Germline V gene data show CDR1 as SGHVS and CDR2 as FQNEAQ. Deletions cut 0 bases from V and 8 bases from J, with 16 bases between. This chain's CDR3 is CASSLAQGNPLGYTF. The CDR3 DNA sequence: TGTGCCAGCAGCTTAGCGCAGGGGAACCCCCTAGGCTACACCTTC.

The rearrangement joins TRBV5-1 to TRBJ2-1; perhaps TRBD2 as D (6 bases). The length of the CDR3 is 16 residues. The V and J ends lost 0 bases and 0 bases respectively, with 10 bases between them. Germline CDR1 SGHRS, CDR2 YFSETQ. This chain's CDR3 is CASSLGRGDSYNEQFF. CDR3 nucleotide sequence: TGCGCCAGCAGCTTGGGGCGGGGCGACTCCTACAATGAGCAGTTCTTC.

V is TRBV28 and J is TRBJ2-7; 9 bases are shared with TRBD2. The CDR3 runs 18 residues. V lost 1 base to trimming and J lost 0 bases; unmatched junction nucleotides: 10. Germline CDR1 is MDHEN and CDR2 is SYDVKM. The DNA for the CDR3 is TGTGCCAGCAGTTTATTTTTAGGGATTAGCGGGGGCTCCTACGAGCAGTACTTC. It codes for CASSLFLGISGGSYEQYF. Drawing the rest from reference TRBV28 and TRBJ2-7, the complete variable domain is DVKVTQSSRYLVKRTGEKVFLECVQDMDHENMFWYRQDPGLGLRLIYFSYDVKMKEKGDIPEGYSVSREKKERFSLILESASTNQTSMYLCASSLFLGISGGSYEQYFGPGTRLTVT.

The gene calls are TRBV24-1 and TRBJ2-1, with TRBD2 matching over 7 bases. Germline-derived CDR1 and CDR2 are KGHDR and SFDVKD. This CDR3 comprises 13 residues. V lost 7 bases, J lost 9 bases, and 8 bases stayed unmatched. The CDR3 is CATRAGEWGEQFF. DNA of the CDR3: TGTGCCACCAGGGCGGGAGAGTGGGGTGAGCAGTTCTTC.

This chain uses TRBV5-1 with TRBJ2-3; 9 nucleotides align to TRBD2. Trimming took 4 bases from V and 2 from J; bases not matched to a gene: 8. This CDR3 is built from 16 residues. The germline gives CDR1 SGHRS, CDR2 YFSETQ. The CDR3 region is CASSQNSGGITDTQYF. CDR3 DNA: TGCGCCAGCAGCCAAAATAGCGGGGGTATCACAGATACGCAGTATTTT.

Note on this clone: One end of the junction does not line up with germline, which may come from a read error. The rearrangement links TRBV9 to TRBJ2-7; D gene unclear. Per the germline V gene, CDR1 is SGDLS and CDR2 is YYNGEE. This CDR3 is 13 amino acids long. The CDR3 here is CASSGLPGNPIFF. CDR3 DNA: TGTGCCAGCAGCGGGTTACCAGGAAATCCTATATTCTTC. Full variable domain (missing parts from reference TRBV9 and TRBJ2-7): DSGVTQTPKHLITATGQRVTLRCSPRSGDLSVYWYQQSLDQGLQFLIQYYNGEERAKGNILERFSAQQFPDLHSELNLSSLELGDSALYFCASSGLPGNPIFFGPGTRLTVT.

The chain recombines TRBV10-3 with TRBJ1-1, with TRBD1 matching over 8 bases. J gave up 0 bases and V 5 bases, and 5 bases lay outside the gene matches. This CDR3 region has 15 residues. Germline CDR1 and CDR2: ENHRY and SYGVKD. The CDR3 nucleotides are TGTGCCATCAGTCCCTGGACAGGGATGAACACTGAAGCTTTCTTT. Protein: CAISPWTGMNTEAFF.

The V and J genes are TRBV6-6 and TRBJ2-5; TRBD2 agrees at 11 bases. The CDR3 extends over 16 amino acids. In germline, CDR1 is MNHNY, CDR2 SVGAGI (reference sequence). Losses at the gene ends were 6 bases for V and 2 bases for J; bases not matched to a gene: 8. DNA of the CDR3: TGTGCCAGCAGCCTAAACAGACTAGCGGGGCAAGAGACCCAGTACTTC. Translating it yields CASSLNRLAGQETQYF.

The V and J genes are TRBV6-5 and TRBJ1-2, with D maybe TRBD1 (6 bases). CDR1 is MNHEY and CDR2 is SVGAGI in the germline V gene. CDR3 length: 12 amino acids. With 6 bases removed from V and 7 bases from J, the gap between germline ends came to 12 bases. Here the CDR3 DNA reads TGTGCCAGCAGACCTCAGGGGTTTGGCTACACCTTC. Its protein product is CASRPQGFGYTF.

The CDR3 DNA follows: TGTGCCAGCAGCTTCGCTAGCGGGGGGGCCTGGGAGACCCAGTACTTC. This sequence encodes CASSFASGGAWETQYF. The genes are TRBV5-6 and TRBJ2-5; the match to TRBD2 covers 12 bases. The CDR3 totals 16 residues. Per the germline V gene, CDR1 is SGHDT and CDR2 is YYEEEE. With V trimmed by 2 bases and J by 5 bases, 7 bases remained unmatched.

The V and J genes are TRBV19 and TRBJ2-4; tentatively, D is TRBD2 (5 bases). CDR1 and CDR2 (germline): LNHDA, SQIVND (reference sequence). This CDR3 comprises 14 residues. V lost 6 bases, J lost 3 bases, and 12 bases lay in between. As DNA, the CDR3 is TGTGCCAGTAGCGTCCGGGGAGTCAAAAACATTCAGTACTTC. Translation: CASSVRGVKNIQYF.

The V call is TRBV28, the J call TRBJ1-5, with a possible D match to TRBD1 (6 bases). The length of the CDR3 is 12 residues. Germline CDR1 reads MDHEN; CDR2 reads SYDVKM. V gave up 7 bases and J gave up 5 bases, with 9 bases separating them. In nucleotides, the CDR3 is TGTGCCAGCACCGACAGGTATCAGCCCCAGCATTTT. It codes for CASTDRYQPQHF.

The V gene is TRBV27, the J gene TRBJ1-1; a weak D match, TRBD1 (5 bases). The CDR3 is 13 amino acids. Germline CDR1 and CDR2: MNHEY and SMNVEV (reference sequence). V lost 8 bases and J lost 3, with 13 bases in between. The CDR3 bases are TGTGCCAGCGGGAAAGGAGGGGACACTGAAGCTTTCTTT. It translates to CASGKGGDTEAFF.

V and J are TRBV9 and TRBJ2-3; D gene uncertain. Germline lookup yields CDR1 SGDLS and CDR2 YYNGEE. V was pared by 4 bases and J by 0 bases, with 9 bases between. CDR3 length equals 14 residues. The chain's CDR3 is CASSSGFSTDTQYF. The CDR3 DNA is TGTGCCAGCAGCTCCGGGTTCAGCACAGATACGCAGTATTTT.

V is TRBV19 and J is TRBJ1-2, with D uncertain. With 6 bases removed from V and 4 bases from J, the gap between germline ends came to 21 bases. The CDR3 is 16 amino acids. CDR1 LNHDA and CDR2 SQIVND come from the germline V gene (reference sequence). The CDR3: CASRAHPGEGSYGYTF. The CDR3 bases are TGTGCCAGTAGGGCTCATCCGGGTGAAGGATCCTATGGCTACACCTTC.

This chain connects TRBV27 to TRBJ2-1, with D hard to call. The CDR3 length is 11 residues. Between the trimmed V and J ends, which lost 11 bases and 0 bases, there was a span of 5 bases. The germline gives CDR1 MNHEY, CDR2 SMNVEV (reference sequence). CDR3 sequence reads: CASGSYNEQFF. CDR3 DNA: TGTGCCTCGGGCTCCTACAATGAGCAGTTCTTC.

This chain uses TRBV28 with TRBJ2-7, with a weak D call TRBD2 (6 bases). The CDR3 is 19 residues long. Trimming cost V 5 bases and J 0 bases, with 26 bases left between them. CDR1 MDHEN and CDR2 SYDVKM come from the germline V gene. The CDR3, as DNA: TGTGCCAGCAGTCGAGGGGCCGCTTCCTGGGGGGATAGCTCCTACGAGCAGTACTTC. Translated, it gives CASSRGAASWGDSSYEQYF. The whole variable domain, remainder taken from reference TRBV28 and TRBJ2-7, is DVKVTQSSRYLVKRTGEKVFLECVQDMDHENMFWYRQDPGLGLRLIYFSYDVKMKEKGDIPEGYSVSREKKERFSLILESASTNQTSMYLCASSRGAASWGDSSYEQYFGPGTRLTVT.